The entry below describes one TCR beta chain. This clonotype was seen a few times. There is no known antigen for this receptor. It has no much larger one-base neighbor in the sample; base qualities were not kept. The data are from a study of human T cells and chemical hapten exposure (dated by TCRdb to the early 2020s). The study in broad terms: Libraries were pooled for sequencing, and variation in per-sample TCR yields was attributed mainly to small differences in library volumes within the pool. In alopecia patients, the study followed how the peripheral blood TCR repertoire changed in vivo over primary and secondary sensitization to diphenylcyclopropenone (DPC), a hapten. What the work shows at the level of the full study, not this receptor alone: Repeated subsampling changed both the strength of the expansion versus patch-test correlation and the threshold at which the correlation became significant. No change with DPC sensitization was found in the number of TCRs above 1 in 1000 frequency, and no evidence of global repertoire structure alterations was found.

Its CDR3 holds 16 amino acids, cysteine through phenylalanine. Left in the record is the CDR3 DNA by itself, 48 bases read in frame from the first base. CDR1 and CDR2 are read off the germline V gene as MNHEY and SVGAGI. The junction shows trimming of 0 bases on V and 0 bases on J, plus 12 bases between the germline ends. Total RNA was extracted from unfractionated whole blood that had been collected in Tempus Blood RNA tubes. A few healthy volunteers acted as controls for TCR sequencing and had blood drawn at day 0, 2 weeks and 6 weeks. During library preparation, unique molecular identifiers were attached to individual cDNA molecules so that TCRs could be counted in a quantitative, reproducible way. Each blood RNA sample was used to sequence both TCR alpha and TCR beta chains. In the paper's pipeline: The median number of TCRs per sample was roughly 100,000, ranging from 23,224 to 690,600. The Decombinator software suite was used to annotate V, J and CDR3 in the TCR reads. For the PS versus PT1 abundance plots, all samples were subsampled to the same number of TCRs (28,000). TCRs were defined as expanded if absent before sensitization and observed at least eight times at the 2-week time point. The public reads were run again by TCRdb, first through fastp at Q25 and then through MiXCR, and only productive beta chains were kept. Rows matching on CDR3 protein sequence are summarized as one entry with the most common DNA and genes. V and J calls and clone size were set by TCRdb, not the authors. The table for this sample lists around 120,000 distinct CDR3 sequences; 6.5% to 10% of them were counted only once. The ten largest clones add up to 1.4% of the sample.

Material: whole blood. The receptor's source is a human donor in good health. Some clones in this sample may be carry-over from other donors' samples. Donor details come from another sample of the same person, matched by shared clones. The chain employs TRBV6-5 and TRBJ2-7; the D gene is perhaps TRBD1, on 6 matching bases. The encoded CDR3 is CASSYSDSGPSYEQYF. Read as DNA, the sequence is TGTGCCAGCAGTTACTCGGACAGCGGTCCCTCCTACGAGCAGTACTTC.